The 15 T cell receptor beta chains given below trace back to one sample, sequenced in a study of PD-1 blockade in classical Hodgkin lymphoma. Some clones are missing from TCRdb's copy, which holds only in-frame ones; the method was immunoSEQ multiplex PCR. The sample carries more than 10,000 clones, more than 75% recorded once. Relapses following autologous stem cell transplantation were seen in all patients, with brentuximab vedotin exposure varying. Here the sequenced sample was peripheral blood mononuclear cells (PBMCs), taken at baseline. The receptors originated from a human donor with classical Hodgkin lymphoma.

CDR3 DNA: TGTGCCAGCATTGGCAATGAGCAGTTCTTC. Its protein is CASIGNEQFF. This chain uses TRBV6-6 with TRBJ2-1; no clear D gene. Germline lookup yields CDR1 MNHNY and CDR2 SVGAGI (reference sequence). The CDR3 loop spans 10 amino acids. V lost 7 bases and J 6 bases, leaving 4 bases between the germline ends.

This chain uses TRBV4-3 with TRBJ2-3; 10 bases are shared with TRBD2. Germline V lookup: CDR1 LGHNA, CDR2 YSLEER. The J segment lost 2 bases and the V segment lost 0 bases, leaving 5 bases of the junction unmatched. The CDR3 runs 17 residues. The CDR3 DNA reads TGCGCCAGCAGCCAAGATCCCAGCGGGGGGGACACAGATACGCAGTATTTT. It yields the protein CASSQDPSGGDTDTQYF.

This clone was seen a handful of times. This chain connects TRBV5-5 to TRBJ1-2; weak D call: TRBD1 (6 bases). The length of the CDR3 is 14 residues. V was clipped by 0 bases and J by 6 bases, with 12 bases between them. Germline CDR1 and CDR2: SGHKS and YYEKEE (reference sequence). The CDR3 coding sequence is TGTGCCAGCAGCTTGGCCAGGGGAAGGGATGGCTACACCTTC. It is translated as CASSLARGRDGYTF.

V usage is TRBV4-2 and J usage is TRBJ2-3; D is unclear. Germline V gene data show CDR1 as LGHNA and CDR2 as YNFKEQ. CDR3 length: 15 amino acids. Trimming removed 0 bases at V and 0 bases at J, with 7 bases between. Written as DNA, the CDR3 is TGTGCCAGCAGCCAAGATTGGTCCAGCACAGATACGCAGTATTTT. Translation gives CASSQDWSSTDTQYF.

The genes are TRBV2 and TRBJ2-7; tentatively, D is TRBD1 or TRBD2 (5 bases each). V was shortened by 3 bases and J by 6 bases, with 12 bases between the two germline ends. CDR1 and CDR2 (germline): SNHLY, FYNNEI. The CDR3 sequence is 13 residues long. In DNA form, the CDR3 reads TGTGCCAGCAGTGACATCTCTGGGGGCGAGCAGTACTTC. Its translation is CASSDISGGEQYF.

The chain is built from TRBV5-1 and TRBJ1-2; 8 nucleotides align to TRBD1. Trimming at V came to 0 bases and at J to 8 bases, leaving 12 bases not matched to a gene. Germline CDR1 and CDR2: SGHRS and YFSETQ. CDR3 length: 16 amino acids. CDR3 loop: CASSLEGSGTGGGYTF. The CDR3 nucleotides read TGCGCCAGCAGCTTGGAGGGCTCCGGGACAGGAGGAGGCTACACCTTC.

The genes are TRBV5-1 and TRBJ2-7, with 9 bases that match TRBD1. The germline V gene encodes CDR1 SGHRS and CDR2 YFSETQ. The junction had 8 bases not matched to a gene; V was cut back by 4 bases and J by 3 bases. CDR3 length equals 15 residues. CDR3 sequence (DNA): TGCGCCAGCAGCCCCCGACCGGGACAGGGCTACGAGCAGTACTTC. Translated, it gives CASSPRPGQGYEQYF.

This clone came up once. This chain links TRBV9 with TRBJ1-1; D is ambiguous. Germline CDR1 SGDLS, CDR2 YYNGEE. Trimming pared 2 bases from V and 2 bases from J, leaving 13 bases between. The CDR3 consists of 15 residues. The CDR3 DNA follows: TGTGCCAGCAGCGTCCGTCCGGTCCTTAACACTGAAGCTTTCTTT. Translated, it gives CASSVRPVLNTEAFF.

The V call is TRBV7-9, the J call TRBJ2-7, with D possibly matching TRBD1 (6 bases). This CDR3 comprises 14 residues. The V end was cut by 1 base, the J end by 4 bases, with 11 bases between. Germline V CDR1 and CDR2: SEHNR, FQNEAQ (reference sequence). The CDR3 is CASSLDGTPYEQYF. The CDR3 region has the DNA TGTGCCAGCAGCTTAGACGGGACACCATACGAGCAGTACTTC.

This clone was seen only a few times. The V and J genes are TRBV21-1 and TRBJ2-3; the tabulated D call, TRBD1, remains unverified against the DNA. TRBV21-1 is a pseudogene segment. CDR3 length: 17 amino acids. The CDR3 DNA sequence: TGTGCCAGCAGCTTCCGAGGGGGACAGGGACGCACAGATACGCAGTATTTT. Encoded protein: CASSFRGGQGRTDTQYF.

The rearrangement joins TRBV5-1 to TRBJ1-1; D remains unclear. CDR3 length equals 15 residues. Germline values: CDR1 SGHRS, CDR2 YFSETQ. Trimming took 0 bases from V and 0 from J, leaving 9 bases between them. The CDR3 bases are TGCGCCAGCAGCTTGGGGGCGGCCCTGAACACTGAAGCTTTCTTT. Its translation is CASSLGAALNTEAFF.

This chain joins TRBV7-3 and TRBJ1-2, with 7 bases fitting TRBD1. This CDR3 has 15 residues. The J segment lost 3 bases and the V segment lost 4 bases, leaving 8 bases of the junction unmatched. Germline V gives CDR1 SGHTA, CDR2 FQGTGA. The CDR3 DNA sequence: TGTGCCAGCAGCTCCGCCCGGACAGGCTACTATGGCTACACCTTC. This gives the protein CASSSARTGYYGYTF.

The chain uses TRBV19 and TRBJ1-5; 10 nucleotides agree with TRBD1. The germline gives CDR1 LNHDA, CDR2 SQIVND (reference sequence). V dropped 6 bases and J dropped 7; count of bases not matched to a gene: 9. This CDR3 spans 15 amino acids. The CDR3 loop reads CASRRDRGGEQPQHF. The CDR3 region has the DNA TGTGCCAGTAGAAGGGACAGGGGAGGGGAACAGCCCCAGCATTTT. Variable domain in full (rest from reference TRBV19 and TRBJ1-5): DGGITQSPKYLFRKEGQNVTLSCEQNLNHDAMYWYRQDPGQGLRLIYYSQIVNDFQKGDIAEGYSVSREKKESFPLTVTSAQKNPTAFYLCASRRDRGGEQPQHFGDGTRLSIL.

The chain couples TRBV5-1 to TRBJ2-1; 8 bases are shared with TRBD2. The CDR3 has 15 residues. In germline, CDR1 is SGHRS, CDR2 YFSETQ. Trimming took 4 bases from V and 7 from J; bases not matched to a gene: 10. The CDR3 region has the DNA TGCGCCAGCAGCCGGGGTTTCCAGCGGGAGAATGAGCAGTTCTTC. This sequence encodes CASSRGFQRENEQFF. The complete variable domain, with remaining parts taken from reference TRBV5-1 and TRBJ2-1, reads KAGVTQTPRYLIKTRGQQVTLSCSPISGHRSVSWYQQTPGQGLQFLFEYFSETQRNKGNFPGRFSGRQFSNSRSEMNVSTLELGDSALYLCASSRGFQRENEQFFGPGTRLTVL.

The V gene is TRBV7-8, the J gene TRBJ1-2, with 7 nucleotides matching TRBD1. Germline trimming cut 4 bases from V and 7 bases from J; bases unmatched to any gene: 9. The CDR3 runs 14 residues. Per the germline V gene, CDR1 is SGHVS and CDR2 is FQNEAQ. In DNA, the CDR3 is TGTGCCAGCAGCTCTGGCAGGGGGTATACTGGCTACACCTTC. The encoded protein is CASSSGRGYTGYTF.